This T cell receptor (beta chain) came from a study of blood T cell repertoires in COVID-19 (TCRdb year 2020). About the full investigation: Collaborator samples came from the United States, Italy and Spain and covered acute and convalescent phases of COVID-19. The prospective study material was composed of cDNA or gDNA derived from T cells, B-cell-depleted T cells, or PBMCs. Deeply sampled blood TCRbeta repertoires from subjects exposed to, actively infected with, or recovered from COVID-19 were included in the dataset. The repertoires were released in a freely available public database meant as a resource for research on the immune response to SARS-CoV-2. The samples were drawn from the first 160 participants of the ongoing ImmuneRACE study and from 950 to 1,500 subjects provided by 6 global collaborators. Sample metadata almost always included a de-identified subject ID, COVID-19 status, age in years and sex. HLA class I and class II types, where available, came from metadata supplied by the sample provider rather than from assay-based typing.

TCRbeta CDR3 regions were amplified from genomic DNA by means of the immunoSEQ Assay, a bias-controlled multiplex PCR. The paper's processing steps were these. The number of nucleated cells in each sample was estimated by amplification of reference gene primers within the assay. To quantify the absolute abundance of each unique TCRbeta CDR3 rearrangement, sequence reads were collapsed and filtered. For each sample, productive Simpson clonality was calculated as the square root of Simpson's diversity index across productive rearrangements. Entries here come from immuneACCESS through TCRdb and include only in-frame sequences with V and J called. Some clones fail to appear in such tables; in the studies checked, an unresolved V gene covers under half of the shortfall, and the cause of the remainder is unknown. V and J calls plus clone size are reproduced from that table; the DNA served to infer D and trimming. In all, the sample holds around 170,000 clones, and approximately 79% of those were seen once. The leading ten clones occupy around 3% of the sample.

Findings and caveats that apply to the study as a whole: The amount of clinical and demographic metadata varied by source and participant and was provided uncurated.

Whole blood was collected in K2EDTA tubes by collaborating institutions according to the institutions' own protocols. For TCRbeta analysis, collaborator samples were shipped as frozen whole blood, as isolated PBMCs, or as DNA extracted from either sample type. Based on the germline V gene, the CDR1 and CDR2 sequences are SGHTA and FQGNSA. Germline trimming: 5 bases from V, 5 bases from J; junction bases outside gene matches: 13. The CDR3, from cysteine to phenylalanine, totals 16 residues. Only CDR3 DNA is held: 48 bases, read in frame from base 1. In this sample, this clone turned up once. This clone's antigen is unknown. Base-call qualities are not available, and no considerably larger clone is one nucleotide away.

Recombination linked TRBV7-2 to TRBJ2-3; a stretch of 7 junction bases matches TRBD2. This sequence originates from an elderly woman with acute or convalescent COVID-19. The specimen sequenced was peripheral blood. The DNA sequence follows: TGTGCCAGCAGCCCGAGACCGGGGACTAACGGAGATACGCAGTATTTT. This translates into CASSPRPGTNGDTQYF.